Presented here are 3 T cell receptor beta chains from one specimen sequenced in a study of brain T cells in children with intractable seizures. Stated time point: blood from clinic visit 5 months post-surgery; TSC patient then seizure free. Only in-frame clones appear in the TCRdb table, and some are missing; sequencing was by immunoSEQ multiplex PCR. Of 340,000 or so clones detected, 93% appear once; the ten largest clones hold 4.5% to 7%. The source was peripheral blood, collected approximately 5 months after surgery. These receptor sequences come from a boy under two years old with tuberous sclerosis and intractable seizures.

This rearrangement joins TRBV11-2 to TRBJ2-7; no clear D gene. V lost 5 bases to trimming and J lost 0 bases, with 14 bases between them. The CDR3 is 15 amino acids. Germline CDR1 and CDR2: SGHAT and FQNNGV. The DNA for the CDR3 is TGTGCCAGCAGCCAACCGACGGGCGGCTCCTACGAGCAGTACTTC. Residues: CASSQPTGGSYEQYF.

CDR3 coding DNA: TGTGCCAGCAGTACCCACACAGATACGCAGTATTTT. It specifies CASSTHTDTQYF. The V call is TRBV27, the J call TRBJ2-3; the D is unclear. Per germline, CDR1 MNHEY and CDR2 SMNVEV (reference sequence). V gave up 5 bases and J gave up 2 bases, with 5 bases separating them. The CDR3 consists of 12 residues.

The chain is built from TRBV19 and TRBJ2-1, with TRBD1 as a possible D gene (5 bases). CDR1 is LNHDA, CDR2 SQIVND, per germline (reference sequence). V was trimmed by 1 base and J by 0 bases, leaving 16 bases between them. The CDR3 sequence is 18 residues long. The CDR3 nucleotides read TGTGCCAGTAGTATAGTCGCCGGCAGGGCAATCTCCTACAATGAGCAGTTCTTC. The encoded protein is CASSIVAGRAISYNEQFF.